This T cell receptor (beta chain) comes out of a study of glioma-infiltrating T cells. General study points: Non-neoplastic patients had below-expected tissue-blood divergence, while all gliomas exceeded expectation.

This clonotype appeared a few times. Antigen unknown. TCR alpha and beta CDR3 regions were amplified from RNA using iRepertoire nested multiplex PCR. TCRdb re-called the multiplex PCR reads with MiXCR, one entry per CDR3 protein. The sample holds around 190,000 distinct CDR3 sequences, around 45% seen once. The CDR3 extends over 15 amino acids. V lost 3 bases, J lost 6 bases, and 6 bases stayed unmatched. From germline, CDR1 is LNHDA and CDR2 SQIVND (reference sequence). The J gene is TRBJ2-1, the V gene TRBV19, with TRBD1 identical over 9 bases. Sequenced: glioma tissue, nonneoplastic brain tissue, or PBMCs (not recorded which). The TCR comes from a human donor with low-grade glioma or glioblastoma, undergoing nonglioma brain surgery, or in good health (not recorded which). For the CDR3, the DNA is TGTGCCAGTAGTATCGCGGGACAGGGTCGCAATGAGCAGTTCTTC. It is translated as CASSIAGQGRNEQFF.